This TCR beta chain is from a study of shared clonotypes between healthy human individuals. Turning to this clone: What it binds is unknown.

In the naive CD8 group, cells lacked CD45RO and were positively selected for CCR7, so terminally differentiated effector memory CD45RA+ cells were left out. Evenly divided among several immunoSEQ plates was the genomic DNA of each subset. Original analysis: Filtering differed for immunoSEQ, which gave only junction sequences without quality scores. Libraries were prepared by immunoSEQ multiplex PCR; TCRdb keeps only in-frame clonotypes and omits some of them. Clone size and V and J calls were adopted from that table, with D and trimming inferred from the DNA. Of 2 million to 2.5 million clones in the sample, roughly 95% were seen once. Points from the study as a whole: Larger richness was generally estimated for naive than memory subsets.

Trimming removed 6 bases from V and 4 bases from J, with 16 bases in between. This CDR3 comprises 14 residues. Germline loops: CDR1 MNHNS, CDR2 SASEGT. This TCR was recovered from a man younger than 35 in good health. V is TRBV6-1 and J is TRBJ2-7; D may correspond to TRBD1 or TRBD2 (5 bases each). Sequencing input: naive CD8+ T cells sorted from blood. The CDR3 coding sequence is TGTGCCAGCAGCGACCCGGGACGTCCATACGAGCAGTACTTC. Its protein product is CASSDPGRPYEQYF.